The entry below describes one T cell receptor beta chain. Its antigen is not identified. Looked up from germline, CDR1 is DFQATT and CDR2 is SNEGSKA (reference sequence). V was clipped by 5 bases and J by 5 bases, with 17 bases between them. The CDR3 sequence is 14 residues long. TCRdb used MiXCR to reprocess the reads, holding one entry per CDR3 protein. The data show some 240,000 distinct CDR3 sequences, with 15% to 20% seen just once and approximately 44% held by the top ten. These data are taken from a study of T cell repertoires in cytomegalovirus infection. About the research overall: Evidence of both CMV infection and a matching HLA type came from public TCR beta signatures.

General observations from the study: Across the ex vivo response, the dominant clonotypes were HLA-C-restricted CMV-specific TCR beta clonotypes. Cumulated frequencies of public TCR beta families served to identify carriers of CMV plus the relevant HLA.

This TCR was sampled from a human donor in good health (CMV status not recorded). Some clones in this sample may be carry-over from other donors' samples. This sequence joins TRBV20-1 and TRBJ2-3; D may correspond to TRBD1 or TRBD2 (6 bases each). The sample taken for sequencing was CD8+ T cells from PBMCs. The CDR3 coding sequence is TGCAGTGCTTCCGAGGGGGGCGCGGAAGATACGCAGTATTTT. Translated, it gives CSASEGGAEDTQYF.